The rows below give T cell receptor beta chains drawn from one sample of a study of T cell responses to AZD1222 COVID-19 vaccine. Method: immunoSEQ multiplex PCR; TCRdb's copy keeps in-frame clones and lacks some. The sample yields more than 85,000 clones, about 88% seen once. The sequencing used peripheral blood, collected on day 0 of AZD1222 vaccination. The receptors derive from an adult in good health. Each CDR3 is given with its conserved first and last residue. The order of the fields is V gene, clone size, J gene, D gene, CDR3 DNA, CDR3 protein. The D gene is left open where the match is weak. Size values are once, few and many counts, or a class for expanded clones, and some rows have none.

>TRBV2|few|TRBJ2-7|TRBD1
TGTGCCAGTCGAAGGGACAGCTCCTACGAGCAGTACTTC
CASRRDSSYEQYF
>TRBV6-5|NA|TRBJ2-1|NA
TGTGCCAGCAGTTCAATAGTTATTCATGAGCAGTTCTTC
CASSSIVIHEQFF
>TRBV6-1|once|TRBJ2-3|TRBD1
TGTGCCAGCAGTGAAACGGGACAGGGCCCAGATACGCAGTATTTT
CASSETGQGPDTQYF
>TRBV15|NA|TRBJ1-6|NA
TGTGCCACCAGCAGAGATAACCAGGGATACAATTCACCCCTCCACTTT
CATSRDNQGYNSPLHF
>TRBV3-1/TRBV3-2|NA|TRBJ1-3|NA
TGTGCCAGCAGCCATTCCCGCAAAGTAGCCTCTGGAAACACCATATATTTT
CASSHSRKVASGNTIYF
>TRBV5-4|NA|TRBJ2-6|NA
TGTGCCAGCCGCCAGTCTGGGGCCAACGTCCTGACTTTC
CASRQSGANVLTF
>TRBV2|NA|TRBJ2-5|NA
TGTGCCACCGGGCGGCAGGGGGAGACCCAGTACTTC
CATGRQGETQYF
>TRBV5-1|NA|TRBJ2-5|TRBD2
TGCGCCAGCAGCTATACAGCGGGGCTGAACTCGGAGACCCAGTACTTC
CASSYTAGLNSETQYF
>TRBV4-2|NA|TRBJ2-1|NA
TGTGCCAGCAGCCAGGCAAGGACCCACCCTACGGATGAGCAGTTCTTC
CASSQARTHPTDEQFF
>TRBV10-3|once|TRBJ1-1|TRBD1
TGTGCCATCAAGGGACAGAGCAACACTGAAGCTTTCTTT
CAIKGQSNTEAFF